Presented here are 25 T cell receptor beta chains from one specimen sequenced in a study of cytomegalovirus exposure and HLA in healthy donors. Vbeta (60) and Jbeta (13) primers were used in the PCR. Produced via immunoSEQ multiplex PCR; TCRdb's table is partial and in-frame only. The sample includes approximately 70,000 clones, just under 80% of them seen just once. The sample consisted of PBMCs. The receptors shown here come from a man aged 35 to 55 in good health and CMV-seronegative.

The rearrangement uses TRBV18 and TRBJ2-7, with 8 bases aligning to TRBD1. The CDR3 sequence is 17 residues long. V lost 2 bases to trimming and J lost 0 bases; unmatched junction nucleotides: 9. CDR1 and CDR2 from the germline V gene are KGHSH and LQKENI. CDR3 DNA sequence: TGTGCCAGCTCACCAAAAGGACAGGGCTGGGGCTCCTACGAGCAGTACTTC. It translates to CASSPKGQGWGSYEQYF.

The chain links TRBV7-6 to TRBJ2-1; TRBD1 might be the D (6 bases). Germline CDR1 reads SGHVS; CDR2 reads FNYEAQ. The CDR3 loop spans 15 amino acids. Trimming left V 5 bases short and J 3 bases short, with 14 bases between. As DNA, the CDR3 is TGTGCCAGCAGCCAAGGGCAGGGGCACTACAATGAGCAGTTCTTC. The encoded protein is CASSQGQGHYNEQFF.

CDR3 sequence reads: CASSPGLAGGHQETQYF. The CDR3 bases are TGTGCCAGCAGCCCGGGACTAGCGGGAGGGCACCAAGAGACCCAGTACTTC. The chain employs TRBV7-9 and TRBJ2-5; 16 bases align to TRBD2. The CDR3 extends over 17 amino acids. V lost 5 bases and J lost 0; bases outside the gene matches: 3. CDR1 is SEHNR and CDR2 is FQNEAQ in the germline V gene (reference sequence).

CDR3 amino acids: CASSSNQGFNNEQFF. The DNA for the CDR3 is TGTGCCAGCAGTTCAAACCAGGGGTTCAACAATGAGCAGTTCTTC. The gene calls are TRBV28 and TRBJ2-1, with a tentative D call TRBD1 (6 bases). The CDR3 loop spans 15 amino acids. CDR1 and CDR2 (germline): MDHEN, SYDVKM. The V end was cut by 4 bases, the J end by 5 bases, with 15 bases between.

The CDR3 nucleotides read TGTGCCAGCTCCCCCATCGCCAGTGTAGATACGCAGTATTTT. Protein: CASSPIASVDTQYF. The chain couples TRBV18 to TRBJ2-3; no reliable D call. The CDR3 totals 14 residues. Germline V gives CDR1 KGHSH, CDR2 LQKENI. V was pared by 6 bases and J by 5 bases, with 15 bases between.

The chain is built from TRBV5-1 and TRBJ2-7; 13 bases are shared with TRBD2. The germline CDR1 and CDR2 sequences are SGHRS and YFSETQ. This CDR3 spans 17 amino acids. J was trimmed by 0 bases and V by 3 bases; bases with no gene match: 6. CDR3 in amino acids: CASSSLLAGGVSYEQYF. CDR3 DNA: TGCGCCAGCAGCTCATTACTAGCGGGAGGGGTCTCCTACGAGCAGTACTTC. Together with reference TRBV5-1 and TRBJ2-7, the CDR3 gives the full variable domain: KAGVTQTPRYLIKTRGQQVTLSCSPISGHRSVSWYQQTPGQGLQFLFEYFSETQRNKGNFPGRFSGRQFSNSRSEMNVSTLELGDSALYLCASSSLLAGGVSYEQYFGPGTRLTVT.

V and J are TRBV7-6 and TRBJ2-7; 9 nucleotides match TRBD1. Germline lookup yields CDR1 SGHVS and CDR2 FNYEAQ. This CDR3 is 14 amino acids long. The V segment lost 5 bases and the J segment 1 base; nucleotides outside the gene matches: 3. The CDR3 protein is CASSPGTGSYEQYF. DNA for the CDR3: TGTGCCAGCAGCCCAGGGACAGGGTCCTACGAGCAGTACTTC.

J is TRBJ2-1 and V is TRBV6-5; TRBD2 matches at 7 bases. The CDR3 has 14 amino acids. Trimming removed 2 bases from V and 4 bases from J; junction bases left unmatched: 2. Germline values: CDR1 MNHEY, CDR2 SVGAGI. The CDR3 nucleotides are TGTGCCAGCAGTTACCGTAGCGGGTACAATGAGCAGTTCTTC. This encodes CASSYRSGYNEQFF.

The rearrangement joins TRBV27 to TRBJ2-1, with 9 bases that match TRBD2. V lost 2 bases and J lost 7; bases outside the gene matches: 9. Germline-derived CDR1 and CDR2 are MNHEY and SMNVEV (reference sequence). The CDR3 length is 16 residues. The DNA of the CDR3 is TGTGCCAGCAGTTTAATCTTCGGACTAGCGCCAAATGAGCAGTTCTTC. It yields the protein CASSLIFGLAPNEQFF.

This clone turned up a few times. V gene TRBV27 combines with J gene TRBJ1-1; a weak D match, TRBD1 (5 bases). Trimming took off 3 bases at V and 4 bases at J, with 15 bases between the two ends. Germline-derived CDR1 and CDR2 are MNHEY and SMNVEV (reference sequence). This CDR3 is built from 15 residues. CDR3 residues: CASSLRRGAGTEAFF. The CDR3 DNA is TGTGCCAGCAGTTTGCGACGCGGGGCGGGCACTGAAGCTTTCTTT.

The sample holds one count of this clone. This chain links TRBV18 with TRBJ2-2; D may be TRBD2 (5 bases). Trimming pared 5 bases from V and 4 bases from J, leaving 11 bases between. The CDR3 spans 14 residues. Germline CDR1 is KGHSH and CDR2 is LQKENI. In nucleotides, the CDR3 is TGTGCCAGCTCATCGGACTGGACCACCGGGGAGCTGTTTTTT. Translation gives CASSSDWTTGELFF.

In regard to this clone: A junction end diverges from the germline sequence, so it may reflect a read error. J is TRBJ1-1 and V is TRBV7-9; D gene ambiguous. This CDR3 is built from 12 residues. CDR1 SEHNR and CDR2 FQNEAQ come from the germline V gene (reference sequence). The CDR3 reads CSSSLVSSEAFF. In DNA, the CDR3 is TGTTCCAGCAGCTTGGTTTCTAGTGAAGCTTTCTTT.

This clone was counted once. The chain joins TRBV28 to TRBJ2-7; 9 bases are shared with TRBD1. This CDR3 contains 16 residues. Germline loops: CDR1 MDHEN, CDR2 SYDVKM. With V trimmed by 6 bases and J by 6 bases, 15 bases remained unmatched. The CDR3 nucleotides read TGTGCCAGCAGCTCCCCCACCGGGACAGGGAGATTCGAGCAGTACTTC. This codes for CASSSPTGTGRFEQYF. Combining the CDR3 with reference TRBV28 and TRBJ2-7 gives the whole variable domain DVKVTQSSRYLVKRTGEKVFLECVQDMDHENMFWYRQDPGLGLRLIYFSYDVKMKEKGDIPEGYSVSREKKERFSLILESASTNQTSMYLCASSSPTGTGRFEQYFGPGTRLTVT.

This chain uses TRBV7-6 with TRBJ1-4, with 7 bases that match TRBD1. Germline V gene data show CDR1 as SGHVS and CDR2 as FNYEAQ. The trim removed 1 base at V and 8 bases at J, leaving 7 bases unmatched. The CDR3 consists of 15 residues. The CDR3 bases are TGTGCCAGCAGCTTAGGGAGGGGGCTTGGAGAAAAACTGTTTTTT. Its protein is CASSLGRGLGEKLFF.

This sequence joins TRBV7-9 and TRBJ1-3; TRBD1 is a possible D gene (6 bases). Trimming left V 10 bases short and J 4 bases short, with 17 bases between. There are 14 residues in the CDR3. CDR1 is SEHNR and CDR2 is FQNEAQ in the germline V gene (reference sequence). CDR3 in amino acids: CATPRPGGGNTIYF. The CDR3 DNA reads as TGTGCCACCCCGCGCCCGGGGGGCGGAAACACCATATATTTT.

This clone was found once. The DNA for the CDR3 is TGTGCCAGCAGCGAAGCCCGGGACAGGGGACCTACCGGGGAGCTGTTTTTT. Translated: CASSEARDRGPTGELFF. The V call is TRBV21-1, the J call TRBJ2-2; TRBD1, the D gene given by the table, was not confirmed from the DNA. TRBV21-1 is annotated as a pseudogene. This CDR3 is built from 17 residues.

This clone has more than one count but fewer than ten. CDR3 DNA sequence: TGTGCCAGCTCACCGGGGCCCAATGAAAAACTGTTTTTT. As protein: CASSPGPNEKLFF. The chain carries TRBV18 and TRBJ1-4, with a possible D match to TRBD1 (5 bases). The V gene's germline CDR1 is KGHSH and CDR2 LQKENI. This CDR3 contains 13 residues. V shed 3 bases and J shed 5 bases, with 7 bases lying between them.

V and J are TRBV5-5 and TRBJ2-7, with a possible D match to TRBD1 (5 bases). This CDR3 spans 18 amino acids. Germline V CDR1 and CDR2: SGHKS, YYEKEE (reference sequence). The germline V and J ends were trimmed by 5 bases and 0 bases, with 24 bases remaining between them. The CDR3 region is CASSLPGFETASSYEQYF. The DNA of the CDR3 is TGTGCCAGCAGTCTTCCCGGATTCGAGACAGCCAGCTCCTACGAGCAGTACTTC.

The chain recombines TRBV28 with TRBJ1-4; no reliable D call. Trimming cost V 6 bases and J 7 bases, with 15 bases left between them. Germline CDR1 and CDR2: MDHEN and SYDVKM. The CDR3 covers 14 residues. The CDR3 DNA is TGTGCCAGCAGCTGGGCGCAGAACGGTGAAAAACTGTTTTTT. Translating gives CASSWAQNGEKLFF.

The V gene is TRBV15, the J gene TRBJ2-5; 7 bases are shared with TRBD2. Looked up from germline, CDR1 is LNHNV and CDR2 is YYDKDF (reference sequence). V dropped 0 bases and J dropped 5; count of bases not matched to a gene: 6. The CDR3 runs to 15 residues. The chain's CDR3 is CATSRDGAGSETQYF. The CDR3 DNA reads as TGTGCCACCAGCAGAGACGGAGCGGGGTCGGAGACCCAGTACTTC.

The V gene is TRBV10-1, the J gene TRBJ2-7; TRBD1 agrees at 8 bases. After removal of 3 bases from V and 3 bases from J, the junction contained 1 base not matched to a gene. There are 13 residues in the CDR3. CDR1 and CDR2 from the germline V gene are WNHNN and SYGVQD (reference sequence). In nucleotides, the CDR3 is TGCGCCAGCAGTGACAGGGGGCTCTACGAGCAGTACTTC. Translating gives CASSDRGLYEQYF.

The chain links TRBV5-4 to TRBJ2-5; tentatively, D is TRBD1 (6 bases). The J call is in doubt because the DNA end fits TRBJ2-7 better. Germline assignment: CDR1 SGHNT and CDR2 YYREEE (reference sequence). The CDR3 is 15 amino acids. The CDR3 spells CASSPLQGSRNEQYF. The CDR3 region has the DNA TGTGCCAGCAGCCCATTACAGGGTAGTAGGAACGAGCAGTACTTC.

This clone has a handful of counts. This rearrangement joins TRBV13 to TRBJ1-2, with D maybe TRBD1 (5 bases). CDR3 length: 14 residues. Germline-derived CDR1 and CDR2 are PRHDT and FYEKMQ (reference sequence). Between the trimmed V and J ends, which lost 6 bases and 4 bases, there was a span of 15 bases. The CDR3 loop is CASRMGGLGYGYTF. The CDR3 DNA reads TGTGCCAGCAGGATGGGGGGGTTGGGCTATGGCTACACCTTC.

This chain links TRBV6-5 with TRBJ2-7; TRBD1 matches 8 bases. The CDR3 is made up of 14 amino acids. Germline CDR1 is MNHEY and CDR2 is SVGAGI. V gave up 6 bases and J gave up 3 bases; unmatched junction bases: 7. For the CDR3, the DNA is TGTGCCAGCAGCCAAGGGACAGGAGTCTACGAGCAGTACTTC. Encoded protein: CASSQGTGVYEQYF.

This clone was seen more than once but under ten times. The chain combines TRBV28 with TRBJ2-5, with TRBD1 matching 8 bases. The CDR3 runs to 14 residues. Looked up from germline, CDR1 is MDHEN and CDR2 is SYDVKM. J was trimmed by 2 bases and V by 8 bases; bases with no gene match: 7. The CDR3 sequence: CASRTGGEQETQYF. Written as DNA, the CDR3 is TGTGCCAGCCGAACAGGGGGAGAACAAGAGACCCAGTACTTC. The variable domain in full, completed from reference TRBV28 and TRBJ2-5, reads DVKVTQSSRYLVKRTGEKVFLECVQDMDHENMFWYRQDPGLGLRLIYFSYDVKMKEKGDIPEGYSVSREKKERFSLILESASTNQTSMYLCASRTGGEQETQYFGPGTRLLVL.